This entry features one T cell receptor (beta chain) sequence. TCRdb's table, derived via immunoSEQ multiplex PCR, lists solely in-frame clones and lacks some. The data contain around 400,000 clones, around 89% of them seen just once; the ten biggest clones take up 1.5% to 2%. The sample is drawn from a study of Ad26.COV2.S vaccination and SARS-CoV-2 variants. Turning to the study itself: The authors gave Ad26.COV2.S intramuscularly, either once or twice 56 days apart.

Treatment reported: about 20 received Ad26.COV2.S at low or high dose, single or two shots; about 5 received placebo; per-sample allocation not given. On day 63 after the first injection, vaccine and placebo recipients gave samples. The CDR3 runs 13 residues. With V trimmed by 8 bases and J by 1 base, 6 bases remained unmatched. Germline CDR1 and CDR2: GTSNPN and SVGIG (reference sequence). The chain links TRBV30 to TRBJ1-1, with 8 bases lining up with TRBD1. This specimen was peripheral blood, taken in a trial of Ad26.COV2.S vaccine versus placebo. The TCR sequence derives from a person between 18 and 59 years old who received the Ad26.COV2.S COVID-19 vaccine or a placebo. The CDR3 reads CAADRAPNTEAFF. CDR3 DNA sequence: TGTGCCGCGGACAGGGCGCCGAACACTGAAGCTTTCTTT.